The 14 T cell receptor beta chains listed next were all sequenced from one sample in a study of cytomegalovirus exposure and HLA in healthy donors. The primer mix had 60 Vbeta and 13 Jbeta primers. Profiled with immunoSEQ multiplex PCR; TCRdb holds only in-frame clones, not every one. The table has about 250,000 clones, 85% seen once. The sequencing input was PBMCs. These receptors were obtained from a girl under 10 years old in good health and CMV-seronegative.

The chain has TRBV27 and TRBJ2-2; 10 bases agree with TRBD2. The length of the CDR3 is 18 residues. Germline CDR1 and CDR2: MNHEY and SMNVEV (reference sequence). V lost 5 bases and J lost 0; bases outside the gene matches: 9. For the CDR3, the DNA is TGTGCCAGCAGTCCCCTGACTAGCGGGTCTGCGAACACCGGGGAGCTGTTTTTT. Its translation is CASSPLTSGSANTGELFF.

The V gene is TRBV30, the J gene TRBJ2-7, with D possibly being TRBD1 (6 bases). V was shortened by 5 bases and J by 6 bases, with 11 bases between the two germline ends. Germline V gene data show CDR1 as GTSNPN and CDR2 as SVGIG (reference sequence). The CDR3 covers 11 residues. CDR3 sequence reads: CAWFKGVEQYF. CDR3 nucleotide sequence: TGTGCCTGGTTTAAGGGGGTCGAGCAGTACTTC.

The chain recombines TRBV5-1 with TRBJ2-5, with 10 bases fitting TRBD2. The CDR3 is 16 amino acids. V was pared by 1 base and J by 3 bases, with 6 bases of the junction left unmatched. Germline values: CDR1 SGHRS, CDR2 YFSETQ. CDR3: CASSLLVLAGEETQYF. CDR3 DNA sequence: TGCGCCAGCAGCTTGTTAGTCCTAGCGGGGGAAGAGACCCAGTACTTC. The complete variable domain, with remaining parts taken from reference TRBV5-1 and TRBJ2-5, reads KAGVTQTPRYLIKTRGQQVTLSCSPISGHRSVSWYQQTPGQGLQFLFEYFSETQRNKGNFPGRFSGRQFSNSRSEMNVSTLELGDSALYLCASSLLVLAGEETQYFGPGTRLLVL.

The chain combines TRBV5-1 with TRBJ2-3; tentatively, D is TRBD1 (6 bases). Deletions cut 0 bases from V and 5 bases from J, with 13 bases between. The germline gives CDR1 SGHRS, CDR2 YFSETQ. This CDR3 region has 15 residues. CDR3: CASSLDPGDGDTQYF. The CDR3 coding sequence is TGCGCCAGCAGCTTGGATCCAGGGGATGGAGATACGCAGTATTTT. Full variable domain (rest looked up from reference TRBV5-1 and TRBJ2-3): KAGVTQTPRYLIKTRGQQVTLSCSPISGHRSVSWYQQTPGQGLQFLFEYFSETQRNKGNFPGRFSGRQFSNSRSEMNVSTLELGDSALYLCASSLDPGDGDTQYFGPGTRLTVL.

The chain couples TRBV20-1 to TRBJ1-1; the D is unclear. CDR3 size: 9 residues. V lost 3 bases to trimming and J lost 10 bases, with 6 bases between them. CDR1 and CDR2 from the germline V gene are DFQATT and SNEGSKA (reference sequence). The CDR3 sequence is CSARSRAFF. CDR3 in DNA: TGCAGTGCTAGGTCCAGAGCTTTCTTT.

V gene TRBV18 combines with J gene TRBJ1-1; 8 bases are shared with TRBD1. The V gene end was trimmed by 4 bases and the J gene end by 0 bases; junction bases not matched to a gene: 13. CDR1 is KGHSH and CDR2 is LQKENI in the germline V gene. The CDR3 spans 18 residues. As DNA, the CDR3 is TGTGCCAGCTCACGCGTGACCGGGACAGGTCTTCTGAACACTGAAGCTTTCTTT. It yields the protein CASSRVTGTGLLNTEAFF. The whole variable domain, remainder taken from reference TRBV18 and TRBJ1-1, is NAGVMQNPRHLVRRRGQEARLRCSPMKGHSHVYWYRQLPEEGLKFMVYLQKENIIDESGMPKERFSAEFPKEGPSILRIQQVVRGDSAAYFCASSRVTGTGLLNTEAFFGQGTRLTVV.

The rearrangement links TRBV14 to TRBJ2-7, with D tentatively TRBD1 (6 bases). This CDR3 is built from 14 residues. V lost 4 bases and J 2 bases, leaving 12 bases between the germline ends. Germline V gene sequence: CDR1 SGHDN, CDR2 FVKESK. CDR3 in amino acids: CASSLATGPYEQYF. CDR3 bases: TGTGCCAGCAGCCTCGCGACAGGCCCCTACGAGCAGTACTTC.

This chain links TRBV11-2 with TRBJ1-1, with TRBD1 matching 8 bases. The CDR3 consists of 11 residues. V gave up 5 bases and J gave up 13 bases; unmatched junction bases: 6. CDR1 SGHAT and CDR2 FQNNGV come from the germline V gene. The CDR3 sequence is CASSPNRGVFF. In nucleotides, the CDR3 is TGTGCCAGCAGCCCAAACAGGGGGGTTTTCTTT.

The chain combines TRBV13 with TRBJ1-1; perhaps TRBD1 as D (6 bases). The CDR3 is 14 residues long. Germline assignment: CDR1 PRHDT and CDR2 FYEKMQ (reference sequence). Trimming removed 1 base from V and 1 base from J, with 7 bases in between. The CDR3 is CASSLEGGNTEAFF. CDR3 bases: TGTGCCAGCAGCTTAGAAGGGGGGAACACTGAAGCTTTCTTT.

The chain uses TRBV4-1 and TRBJ1-5; D might be TRBD1 (5 bases). The CDR3 runs 15 residues. V was pared by 1 base and J by 6 bases, with 13 bases between. The germline V gene has CDR1 MGHRA and CDR2 YSYEKL. The CDR3 DNA sequence: TGCGCCAGCAGCCAAGGGGGGGGAGGCGGTCAGCCCCAGCATTTT. Encoded protein: CASSQGGGGGQPQHF.

The chain carries TRBV5-1 and TRBJ2-3, with TRBD1 matching over 9 bases. Germline CDR1 SGHRS, CDR2 YFSETQ. The CDR3 length is 15 residues. Trimming cost V 2 bases and J 2 bases; bases outside gene matches: 3. In DNA form, the CDR3 reads TGCGCCAGCAGCTTCCGGGACAGGGACACAGATACGCAGTATTTT. Its translation is CASSFRDRDTDTQYF.

The chain couples TRBV5-8 to TRBJ2-7; D remains unclear. The CDR3 runs 13 residues. Germline CDR1 SGHTS, CDR2 YDEGEE. Trimming left V 7 bases short and J 4 bases short, with 15 bases between. The CDR3 DNA reads TGTGCCAGCCCCCGTGGCCTAGGATACGAGCAGTACTTC. It is translated as CASPRGLGYEQYF.

The genes are TRBV2 and TRBJ1-5; weak D call: TRBD1 (5 bases). Germline CDR1 and CDR2: SNHLY and FYNNEI. Deletions cut 5 bases from V and 4 bases from J, with 15 bases between. This CDR3 contains 15 residues. Here the CDR3 DNA reads TGTGCCAGCAGTTCGGGACTCCAGGCTAATCAGCCCCAGCATTTT. Encoded protein: CASSSGLQANQPQHF.

The V call is TRBV9, the J call TRBJ1-6; 7 bases match TRBD1. The CDR3 runs 14 residues. V lost 2 bases and J lost 7; bases outside the gene matches: 3. The germline gives CDR1 SGDLS, CDR2 YYNGEE. Here the CDR3 reads CASSVGQWNSPLHF. The CDR3 coding sequence is TGTGCCAGCAGCGTGGGACAGTGGAATTCACCCCTCCACTTT.